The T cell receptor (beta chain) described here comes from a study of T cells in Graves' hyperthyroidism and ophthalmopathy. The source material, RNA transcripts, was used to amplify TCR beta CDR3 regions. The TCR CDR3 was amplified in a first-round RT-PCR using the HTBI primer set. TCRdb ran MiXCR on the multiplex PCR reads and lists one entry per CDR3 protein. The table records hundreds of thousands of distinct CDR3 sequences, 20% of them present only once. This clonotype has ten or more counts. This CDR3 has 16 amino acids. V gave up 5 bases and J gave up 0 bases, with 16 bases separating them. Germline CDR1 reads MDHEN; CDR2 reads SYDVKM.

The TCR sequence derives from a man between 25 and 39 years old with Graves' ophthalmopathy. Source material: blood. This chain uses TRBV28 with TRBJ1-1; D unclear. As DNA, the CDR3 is TGTGCCAGCAGTCTACCGACACTTTACATGAACACTGAAGCTTTCTTT. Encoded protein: CASSLPTLYMNTEAFF. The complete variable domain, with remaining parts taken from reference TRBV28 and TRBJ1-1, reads DVKVTQSSRYLVKRTGEKVFLECVQDMDHENMFWYRQDPGLGLRLIYFSYDVKMKEKGDIPEGYSVSREKKERFSLILESASTNQTSMYLCASSLPTLYMNTEAFFGQGTRLTVV.